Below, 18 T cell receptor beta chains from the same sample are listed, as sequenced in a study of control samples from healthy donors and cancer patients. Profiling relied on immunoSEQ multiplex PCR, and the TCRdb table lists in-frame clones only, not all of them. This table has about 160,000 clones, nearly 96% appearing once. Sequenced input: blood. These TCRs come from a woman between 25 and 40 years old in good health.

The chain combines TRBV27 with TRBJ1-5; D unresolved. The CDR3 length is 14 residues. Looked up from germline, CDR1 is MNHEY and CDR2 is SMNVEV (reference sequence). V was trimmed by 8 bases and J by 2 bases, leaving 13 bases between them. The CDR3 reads CASGWPSGNQPQHF. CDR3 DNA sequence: TGTGCCAGCGGGTGGCCATCTGGCAATCAGCCCCAGCATTTT.

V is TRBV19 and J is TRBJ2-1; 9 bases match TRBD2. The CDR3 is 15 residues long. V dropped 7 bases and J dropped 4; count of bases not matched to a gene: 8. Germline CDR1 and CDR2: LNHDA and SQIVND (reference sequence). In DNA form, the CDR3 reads TGTGCCAGTACCTCCAGGCTAGCGGGATACAATGAGCAGTTCTTC. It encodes CASTSRLAGYNEQFF.

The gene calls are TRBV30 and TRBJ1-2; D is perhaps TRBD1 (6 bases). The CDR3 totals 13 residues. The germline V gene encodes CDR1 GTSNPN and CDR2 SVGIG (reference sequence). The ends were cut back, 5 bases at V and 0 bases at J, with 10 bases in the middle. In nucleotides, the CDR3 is TGTGCCTGGGCACAGGGATCTAACTATGGCTACACCTTC. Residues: CAWAQGSNYGYTF.

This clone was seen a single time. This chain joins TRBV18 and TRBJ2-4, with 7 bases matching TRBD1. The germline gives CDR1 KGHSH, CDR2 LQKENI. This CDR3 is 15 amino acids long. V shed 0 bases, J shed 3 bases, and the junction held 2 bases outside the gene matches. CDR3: CASSPPRDSKNIQYF. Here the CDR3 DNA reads TGTGCCAGCTCACCACCCCGGGACAGCAAAAACATTCAGTACTTC.

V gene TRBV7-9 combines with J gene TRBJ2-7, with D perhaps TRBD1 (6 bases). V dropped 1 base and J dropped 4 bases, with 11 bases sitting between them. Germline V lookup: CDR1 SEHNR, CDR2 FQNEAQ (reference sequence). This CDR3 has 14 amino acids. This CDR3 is CASSLGQGHYEQYF. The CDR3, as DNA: TGTGCCAGCAGCTTAGGTCAGGGACATTACGAGCAGTACTTC.

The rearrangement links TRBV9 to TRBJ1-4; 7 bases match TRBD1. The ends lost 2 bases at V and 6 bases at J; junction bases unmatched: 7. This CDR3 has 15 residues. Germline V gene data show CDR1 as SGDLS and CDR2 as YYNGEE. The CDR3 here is CASSVSAGGDEKLFF. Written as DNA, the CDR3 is TGTGCCAGCAGCGTTTCCGCAGGGGGTGATGAAAAACTGTTTTTT.

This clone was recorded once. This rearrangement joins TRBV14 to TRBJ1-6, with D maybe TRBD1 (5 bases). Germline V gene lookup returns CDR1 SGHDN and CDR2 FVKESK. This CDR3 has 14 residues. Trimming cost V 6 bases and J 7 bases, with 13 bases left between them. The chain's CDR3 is CASRRTYENSPLHF. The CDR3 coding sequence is TGTGCCAGCAGGCGGACATACGAGAATTCACCCCTCCACTTT.

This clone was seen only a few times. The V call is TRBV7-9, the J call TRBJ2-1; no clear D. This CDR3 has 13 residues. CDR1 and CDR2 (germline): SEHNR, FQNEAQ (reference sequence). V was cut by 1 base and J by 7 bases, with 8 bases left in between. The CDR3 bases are TGTGCCAGCAGCTTAGAAGGAAGTAATGAGCAGTTCTTC. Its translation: CASSLEGSNEQFF.

CDR3 residues: CASSLRADQSMDTQYF. CDR3 sequence (DNA): TGTGCCAGCAGCTTGAGGGCAGACCAGAGTATGGATACGCAGTATTTT. This chain uses TRBV11-2 with TRBJ2-3, with TRBD2 as a possible D gene (5 bases). CDR1 is SGHAT and CDR2 is FQNNGV in the germline V gene. The CDR3 runs 16 residues. V was clipped by 3 bases and J by 6 bases, with 19 bases between them.

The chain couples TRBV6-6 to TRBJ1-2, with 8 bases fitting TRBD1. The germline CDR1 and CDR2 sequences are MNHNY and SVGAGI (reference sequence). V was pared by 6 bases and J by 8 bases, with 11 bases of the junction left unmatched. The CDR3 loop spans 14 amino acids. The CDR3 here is CASSPPDRARGYTF. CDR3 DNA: TGTGCCAGCAGCCCCCCGGACAGGGCGCGAGGCTACACCTTC.

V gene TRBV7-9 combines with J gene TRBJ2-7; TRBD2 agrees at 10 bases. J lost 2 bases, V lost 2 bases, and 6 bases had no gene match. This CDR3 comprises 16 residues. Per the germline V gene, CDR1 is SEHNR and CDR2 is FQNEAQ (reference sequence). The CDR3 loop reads CASSLSGSGRAYEQYF. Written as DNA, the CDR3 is TGTGCCAGCAGCTTATCCGGGAGCGGGAGGGCCTACGAGCAGTACTTC.

In nucleotides, the CDR3 is TGCAGCGTTGACAGAGCGAACACCGGGGAGCTGTTTTTT. Its protein is CSVDRANTGELFF. The chain carries TRBV29-1 and TRBJ2-2; D is undetermined. The length of the CDR3 is 13 residues. Trimming pared 3 bases from V and 0 bases from J, leaving 5 bases between. Germline V lookup: CDR1 SQVTM, CDR2 ANQGSEA.

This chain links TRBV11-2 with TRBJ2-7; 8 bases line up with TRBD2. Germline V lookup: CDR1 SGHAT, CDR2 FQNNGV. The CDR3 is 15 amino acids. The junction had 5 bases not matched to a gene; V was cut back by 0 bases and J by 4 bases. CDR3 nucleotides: TGTGCCAGCAGCTTAGAAGCGGGAGTAGAGTACGAGCAGTACTTC. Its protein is CASSLEAGVEYEQYF.

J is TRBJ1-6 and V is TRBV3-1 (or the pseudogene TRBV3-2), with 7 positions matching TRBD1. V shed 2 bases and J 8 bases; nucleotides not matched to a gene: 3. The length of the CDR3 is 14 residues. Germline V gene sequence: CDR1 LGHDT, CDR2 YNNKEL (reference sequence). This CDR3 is CASSQTGVHSPLHF. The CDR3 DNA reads TGTGCCAGCAGCCAAACAGGGGTTCATTCACCCCTCCACTTT.

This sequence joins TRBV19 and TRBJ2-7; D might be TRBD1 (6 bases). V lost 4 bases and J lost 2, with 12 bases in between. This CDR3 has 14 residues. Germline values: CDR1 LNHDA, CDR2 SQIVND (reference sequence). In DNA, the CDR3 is TGTGCCAGTAGTACCAGGGACAATGCCTACGAGCAGTACTTC. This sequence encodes CASSTRDNAYEQYF.

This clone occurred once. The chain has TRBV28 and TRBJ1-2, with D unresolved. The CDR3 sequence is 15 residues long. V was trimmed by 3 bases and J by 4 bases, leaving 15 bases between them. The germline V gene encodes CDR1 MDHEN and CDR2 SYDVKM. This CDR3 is CASSFSYQLSYGYTF. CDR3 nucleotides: TGTGCCAGCAGTTTTAGTTATCAACTTTCCTATGGCTACACCTTC.

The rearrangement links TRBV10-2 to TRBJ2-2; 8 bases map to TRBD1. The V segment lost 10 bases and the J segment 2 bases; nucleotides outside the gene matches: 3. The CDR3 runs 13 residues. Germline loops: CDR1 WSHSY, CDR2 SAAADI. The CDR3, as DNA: TGCGCCACGGACAGGGAAAACACCGGGGAGCTGTTTTTT. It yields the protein CATDRENTGELFF.

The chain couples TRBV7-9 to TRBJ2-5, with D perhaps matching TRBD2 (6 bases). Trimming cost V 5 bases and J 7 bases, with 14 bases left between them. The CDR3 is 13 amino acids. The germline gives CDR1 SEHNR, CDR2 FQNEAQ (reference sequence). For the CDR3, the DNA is TGTGCCAGCAGCGATCCAGCCGGGGGGACCCAGTACTTC. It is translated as CASSDPAGGTQYF.